These 20 T cell receptor beta chains were all obtained from the same sample, sequenced in a study of Graves' ophthalmopathy and Graves' hyperthyroidism. Using RNA transcripts, the TCR beta CDR3 regions were amplified. First-round RT-PCR employed HTBI primers, with a second-round multiplex PCR after it. TCRdb passed the multiplex PCR reads through MiXCR, listing each CDR3 protein once. Among almost 750,000 distinct CDR3 sequences listed, around 40% were seen once. The sample was peripheral blood. Receptor source: an adult man with Graves' ophthalmopathy.

This rearrangement joins TRBV25-1 to TRBJ1-4; D remains ambiguous. This CDR3 is 14 amino acids long. V dropped 6 bases and J dropped 3 bases, with 11 bases sitting between them. Germline assignment: CDR1 MGHDK and CDR2 SYGVNS. The CDR3 spells CASSAAGANEKLFF. The CDR3 DNA reads as TGTGCCAGCAGCGCTGCCGGGGCTAATGAAAAACTGTTTTTT.

This chain joins TRBV19 and TRBJ1-1; unclear D gene. The CDR3 is 15 residues long. The germline V and J ends were trimmed by 4 bases and 6 bases, with 18 bases remaining between them. Germline lookup yields CDR1 LNHDA and CDR2 SQIVND (reference sequence). CDR3 in DNA: TGTGCCAGTAGTACCCCGGGAAAAAAAGCCGCTGAAGCTTTCTTT. Encoded protein: CASSTPGKKAAEAFF.

In its sample, this clonotype was seen a few times. CDR3 residues: CASSMGQGQPQHF. CDR3 coding DNA: TGTGCCAGCAGCATGGGACAGGGCCAGCCCCAGCATTTT. The gene calls are TRBV24-1 and TRBJ1-5; 9 bases are a match to TRBD1. CDR1 is KGHDR, CDR2 SFDVKD, per germline. J was trimmed by 7 bases and V by 11 bases; bases with no gene match: 8. The CDR3 contains 13 residues.

This clonotype showed up many times. In DNA form, the CDR3 reads TGTGCCATCAGTGAGCGGGAGTACACCGGGGAGCTGTTTTTT. Its translation is CAISEREYTGELFF. The rearrangement links TRBV10-3 to TRBJ2-2; D possibly corresponds to TRBD2 (6 bases). The CDR3 length is 14 residues. The germline V gene has CDR1 ENHRY and CDR2 SYGVKD. The V end was cut by 2 bases, the J end by 3 bases, with 7 bases between.

V gene TRBV20-1 combines with J gene TRBJ2-5, with 12 bases aligning to TRBD1. V lost 7 bases, J lost 9 bases, and 18 bases stayed unmatched. The germline V gene encodes CDR1 DFQATT and CDR2 SNEGSKA (reference sequence). This CDR3 has 16 residues. CDR3 sequence (DNA): TGCAGTGGGGAAGCCGGGACAGGGGGCTTAGGTCAGCCCCAGTACTTC. Amino acids: CSGEAGTGGLGQPQYF.

The chain recombines TRBV11-1 with TRBJ2-7, with 8 bases that match TRBD1. Per the germline V gene, CDR1 is SGHAT and CDR2 is FQDESV (reference sequence). J lost 2 bases, V lost 6 bases, and 9 bases had no gene match. The CDR3 sequence is 15 residues long. The CDR3 DNA sequence: TGTGCCAGCAGGAGACAGGGGAAAGGTACCTACGAGCAGTACTTC. Its protein product is CASRRQGKGTYEQYF.

This clonotype was detected a few times. The V call is TRBV6-6, the J call TRBJ2-7, with 10 positions matching TRBD2. The CDR3 extends over 13 amino acids. Germline CDR1 MNHNY, CDR2 SVGAGI (reference sequence). V lost 1 base to trimming and J lost 6 bases; unmatched junction nucleotides: 0. CDR3 residues: CASSYLAGGEQYF. The CDR3 DNA is TGTGCCAGCAGTTACTTAGCGGGAGGCGAGCAGTACTTC.

The chain uses TRBV7-8 and TRBJ2-2, with 9 bases matching TRBD1. Trimming removed 4 bases from V and 7 bases from J; junction bases left unmatched: 10. The CDR3 is made up of 16 amino acids. CDR1 is SGHVS and CDR2 is FQNEAQ in the germline V gene. CDR3 residues: CASSSTPGQGSGELFF. As DNA, the CDR3 is TGTGCCAGCAGCTCGACACCGGGACAGGGCAGCGGGGAGCTGTTTTTT.

There are many counts of this clonotype. The gene calls are TRBV5-6 and TRBJ2-5; no definite D call. Germline CDR1 and CDR2: SGHDT and YYEEEE. The germline V and J ends were trimmed by 2 bases and 7 bases, with 3 bases remaining between them. The CDR3 consists of 10 residues. The CDR3 sequence: CASSLGTQYF. As DNA, the CDR3 is TGTGCCAGCAGCTTAGGGACCCAGTACTTC. Complete variable domain (other parts from reference TRBV5-6 and TRBJ2-5): DAGVTQSPTHLIKTRGQQVTLRCSPKSGHDTVSWYQQALGQGPQFIFQYYEEEERQRGNFPDRFSGHQFPNYSSELNVNALLLGDSALYLCASSLGTQYFGPGTRLLVL.

This clonotype has only a few counts. V usage is TRBV29-1 and J usage is TRBJ1-1; D is undetermined. The length of the CDR3 is 15 residues. Trimming left V 4 bases short and J 1 base short, with 16 bases between. CDR1 SQVTM and CDR2 ANQGSEA come from the germline V gene. CDR3 sequence: CSVAANLIGNTEAFF. In DNA, the CDR3 is TGCAGCGTTGCCGCAAATTTGATTGGGAACACTGAAGCTTTCTTT.

This rearrangement joins TRBV5-4 to TRBJ1-2, with D tentatively TRBD1 (6 bases). CDR3 length equals 15 residues. Germline V gives CDR1 SGHNT, CDR2 YYREEE (reference sequence). Trimming removed 1 base from V and 2 bases from J, with 12 bases in between. The CDR3 coding sequence is TGTGCCAGCAGCTTGTATCTGGGGGCGAACTATGGCTACACCTTC. Amino acid sequence: CASSLYLGANYGYTF. Combining the CDR3 with reference TRBV5-4 and TRBJ1-2 gives the whole variable domain ETGVTQSPTHLIKTRGQQVTLRCSSQSGHNTVSWYQQALGQGPQFIFQYYREEENGRGNFPPRFSGLQFPNYSSELNVNALELDDSALYLCASSLYLGANYGYTFGSGTRLTVV.

A remark on this clonotype: This may arise from a read error, as a much more abundant clone is one base away. J is TRBJ1-1 and V is TRBV2; perhaps TRBD1 as D (5 bases). This CDR3 spans 13 amino acids. V lost 10 bases, J lost 4 bases, and 16 bases lay in between. The germline gives CDR1 SNHLY, CDR2 FYNNEI. CDR3 protein: CAIIRVQGTEAFF. The CDR3, as DNA: TGTGCCATCATTCGAGTCCAGGGCACTGAAGCTTTCTTT.

CDR3: CSVDGVRTRNTDTQYF. CDR3 sequence (DNA): TGCAGCGTTGACGGGGTAAGGACACGAAACACAGATACGCAGTATTTT. The genes are TRBV29-1 and TRBJ2-3; D tentatively reads TRBD1 or TRBD2 (5 bases each). Germline V gives CDR1 SQVTM, CDR2 ANQGSEA. The germline V and J ends were trimmed by 3 bases and 2 bases, with 18 bases remaining between them. There are 16 residues in the CDR3.

This clonotype has at least ten counts. This chain joins TRBV7-9 and TRBJ2-5, with D tentatively TRBD1 (5 bases). In germline, CDR1 is SEHNR, CDR2 FQNEAQ (reference sequence). V shed 3 bases and J shed 4 bases, with 18 bases lying between them. The CDR3 has 16 residues. CDR3 loop: CASSLMITGSAETQYF. The CDR3 DNA reads TGTGCCAGCAGCTTGATGATTACAGGTTCAGCAGAGACCCAGTACTTC.

V usage is TRBV14 and J usage is TRBJ1-6; 7 bases are a match to TRBD1. In germline, CDR1 is SGHDN, CDR2 FVKESK. The CDR3 length is 16 residues. Germline trimming cut 6 bases from V and 16 bases from J; bases unmatched to any gene: 21. CDR3 region: CASSYHRTGDQFNLHF. In DNA form, the CDR3 reads TGTGCCAGCAGTTACCACCGAACAGGGGACCAATTCAATCTCCACTTT.

The chain combines TRBV2 with TRBJ1-1; maybe TRBD1 (6 bases). Germline V gene sequence: CDR1 SNHLY, CDR2 FYNNEI. Trimming stripped 5 bases from V and 0 bases from J, with 16 bases between. The CDR3 is 16 amino acids. CDR3 DNA sequence: TGTGCCAGCAGTAACAGACAGGAGCCCCTGAACACTGAAGCTTTCTTT. Translation: CASSNRQEPLNTEAFF.

This clonotype was seen repeatedly, ten times or more. This chain links TRBV7-9 with TRBJ1-1; a possible D gene is TRBD1 (6 bases). Germline V gives CDR1 SEHNR, CDR2 FQNEAQ (reference sequence). The CDR3 is made up of 16 amino acids. Trimming cost V 7 bases and J 0 bases, with 18 bases left between them. DNA for the CDR3: TGTGCCAGCACCCAACAGGGTTATGGCATGAACACTGAAGCTTTCTTT. Protein product: CASTQQGYGMNTEAFF.

This chain connects TRBV25-1 to TRBJ1-3; possibly TRBD1 for D (5 bases). Germline V gives CDR1 MGHDK, CDR2 SYGVNS. This CDR3 comprises 12 residues. Trimming left V 8 bases short and J 9 bases short, with 14 bases between. In nucleotides, the CDR3 is TGTGCCAGCGGGGACGGACAAGGCACCATATATTTT. This codes for CASGDGQGTIYF.

This chain uses TRBV10-3 with TRBJ1-4; D may be TRBD1 (5 bases). Between the trimmed V and J ends, which lost 6 bases and 7 bases, there was a span of 12 bases. Germline V gene lookup returns CDR1 ENHRY and CDR2 SYGVKD. This CDR3 spans 13 amino acids. CDR3 in amino acids: CAISGEQGEKLFF. CDR3 nucleotide sequence: TGTGCCATCAGCGGGGAGCAGGGTGAAAAACTGTTTTTT.

The sample holds many counts of this clonotype. The rearrangement links TRBV7-9 to TRBJ1-2; the match to TRBD1 covers 7 bases. CDR3 size: 14 residues. Trimming cost V 5 bases and J 5 bases; bases outside gene matches: 8. Germline CDR1 and CDR2: SEHNR and FQNEAQ (reference sequence). CDR3 sequence: CASSEGQHFYGYTF. The CDR3 DNA reads TGTGCCAGCAGCGAGGGACAGCATTTTTATGGCTACACCTTC.